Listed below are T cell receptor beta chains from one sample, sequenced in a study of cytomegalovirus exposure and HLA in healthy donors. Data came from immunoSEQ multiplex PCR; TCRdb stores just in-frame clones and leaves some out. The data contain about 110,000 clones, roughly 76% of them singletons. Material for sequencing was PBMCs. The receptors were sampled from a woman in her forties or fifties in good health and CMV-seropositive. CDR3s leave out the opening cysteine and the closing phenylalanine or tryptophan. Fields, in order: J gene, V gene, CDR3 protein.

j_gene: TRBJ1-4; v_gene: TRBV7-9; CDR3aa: ASSPGFGANEKLF
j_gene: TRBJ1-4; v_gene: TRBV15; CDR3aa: ATSRDGATGNEKLF
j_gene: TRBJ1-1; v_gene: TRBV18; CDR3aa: ASSPPSTGGTEAF
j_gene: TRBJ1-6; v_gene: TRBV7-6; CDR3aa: ASSSLQGRGSPLH
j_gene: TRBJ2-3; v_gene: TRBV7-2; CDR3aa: ASSSQGPDTQY
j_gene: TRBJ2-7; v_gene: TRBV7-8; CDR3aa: ASSLGASGTIYEQY
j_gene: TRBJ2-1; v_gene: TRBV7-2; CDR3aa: ASSLRGLAGGYNEQF
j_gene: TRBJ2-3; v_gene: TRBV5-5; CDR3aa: ASSRTSGASDTQY
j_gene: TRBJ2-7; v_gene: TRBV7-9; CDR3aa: SSSLDGTSGSYEQY
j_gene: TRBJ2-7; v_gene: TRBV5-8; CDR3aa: ASSVTRYEQY
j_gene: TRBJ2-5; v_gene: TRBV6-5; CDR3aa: ASGGFDETGETQY
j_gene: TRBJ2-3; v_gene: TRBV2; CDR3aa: ASSFFPSTDTQY
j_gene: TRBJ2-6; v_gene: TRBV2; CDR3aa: ASSAARGLFGANGLT
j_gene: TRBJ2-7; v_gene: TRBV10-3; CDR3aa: AIREGDSLSYEQY
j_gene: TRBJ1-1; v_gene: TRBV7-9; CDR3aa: ASSSSGGLGTEAF
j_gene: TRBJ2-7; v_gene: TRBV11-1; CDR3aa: ASSTGTGGEQY
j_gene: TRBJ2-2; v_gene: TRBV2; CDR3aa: ASSQAGSSVGELF